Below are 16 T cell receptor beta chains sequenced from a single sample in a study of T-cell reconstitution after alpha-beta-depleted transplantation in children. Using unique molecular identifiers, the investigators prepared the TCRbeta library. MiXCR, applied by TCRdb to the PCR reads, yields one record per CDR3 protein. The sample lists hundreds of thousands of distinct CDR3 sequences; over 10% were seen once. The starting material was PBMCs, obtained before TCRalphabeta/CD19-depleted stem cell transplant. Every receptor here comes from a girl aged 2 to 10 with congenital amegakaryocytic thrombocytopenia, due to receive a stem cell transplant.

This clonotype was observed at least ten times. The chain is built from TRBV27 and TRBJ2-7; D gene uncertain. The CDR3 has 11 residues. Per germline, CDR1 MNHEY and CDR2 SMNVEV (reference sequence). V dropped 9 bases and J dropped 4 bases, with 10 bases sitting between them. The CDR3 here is CASGSWYEQYF. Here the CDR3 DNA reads TGTGCCAGTGGCTCTTGGTACGAGCAGTACTTC.

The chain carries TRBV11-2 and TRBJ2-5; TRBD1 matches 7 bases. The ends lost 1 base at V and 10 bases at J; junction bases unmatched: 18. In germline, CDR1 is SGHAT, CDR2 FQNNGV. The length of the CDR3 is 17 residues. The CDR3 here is CASSLASVRGLEVGQYF. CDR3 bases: TGTGCCAGCAGCTTAGCCTCCGTCAGGGGGTTGGAAGTGGGCCAGTACTTC.

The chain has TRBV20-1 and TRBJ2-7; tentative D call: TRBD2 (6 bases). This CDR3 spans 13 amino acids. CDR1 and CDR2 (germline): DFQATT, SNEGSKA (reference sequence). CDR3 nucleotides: TGCAGGGTCCGGGGAGGTCACTCCTACGAGCAGTACTTC. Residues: CRVRGGHSYEQYF.

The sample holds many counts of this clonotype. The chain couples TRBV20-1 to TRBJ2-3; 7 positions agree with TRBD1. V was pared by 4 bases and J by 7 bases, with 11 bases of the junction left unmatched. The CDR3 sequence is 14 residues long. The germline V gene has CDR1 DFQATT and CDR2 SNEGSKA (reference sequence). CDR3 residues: CSAMKGQEIHTQYF. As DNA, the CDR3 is TGCAGTGCTATGAAAGGACAGGAGATACATACGCAGTATTTT.

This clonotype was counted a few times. The CDR3 loop reads CASSAGQGQWTEAFF. The CDR3, as DNA: TGCGCCAGCAGCGCGGGACAGGGGCAATGGACTGAAGCTTTCTTT. The rearrangement uses TRBV5-1 and TRBJ1-1; 10 positions agree with TRBD1. The V and J ends lost 4 bases and 5 bases, in that order; junction bases with no gene match: 8. Germline-derived CDR1 and CDR2 are SGHRS and YFSETQ. The CDR3 sequence is 15 residues long.

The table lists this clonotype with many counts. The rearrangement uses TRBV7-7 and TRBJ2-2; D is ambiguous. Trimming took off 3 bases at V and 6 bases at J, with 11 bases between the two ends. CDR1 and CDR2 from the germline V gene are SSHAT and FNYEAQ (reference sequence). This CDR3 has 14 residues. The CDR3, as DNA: TGTGCCAGCAGCTTCACCCTAGGATCCGGGGAGCTGTTTTTT. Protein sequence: CASSFTLGSGELFF.

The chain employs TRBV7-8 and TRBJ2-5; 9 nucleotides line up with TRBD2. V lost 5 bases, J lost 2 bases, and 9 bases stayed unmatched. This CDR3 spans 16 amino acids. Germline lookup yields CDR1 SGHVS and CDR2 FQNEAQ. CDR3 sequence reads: CASSVRAGGYQETQYF. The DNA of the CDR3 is TGTGCCAGCAGCGTAAGGGCGGGAGGGTATCAAGAGACCCAGTACTTC.

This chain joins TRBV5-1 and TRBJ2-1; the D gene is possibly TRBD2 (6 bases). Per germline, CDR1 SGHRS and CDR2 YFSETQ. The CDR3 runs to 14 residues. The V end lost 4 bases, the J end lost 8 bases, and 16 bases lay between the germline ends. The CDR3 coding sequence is TGCGCCAGCAGCCAGATAACTAGCATCCATGAGCAGTTCTTC. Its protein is CASSQITSIHEQFF. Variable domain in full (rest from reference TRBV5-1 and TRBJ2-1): KAGVTQTPRYLIKTRGQQVTLSCSPISGHRSVSWYQQTPGQGLQFLFEYFSETQRNKGNFPGRFSGRQFSNSRSEMNVSTLELGDSALYLCASSQITSIHEQFFGPGTRLTVL.

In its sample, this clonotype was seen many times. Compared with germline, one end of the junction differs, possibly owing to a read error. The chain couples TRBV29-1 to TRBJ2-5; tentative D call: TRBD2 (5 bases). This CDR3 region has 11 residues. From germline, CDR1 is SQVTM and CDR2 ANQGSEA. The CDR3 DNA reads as TGCAGCGCTGAACGAGGGGAGACCCAGTACTTC. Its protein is CSAERGETQYF. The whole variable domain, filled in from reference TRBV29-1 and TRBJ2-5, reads SAVISQKPSRDICQRGTSLTIQCQVDSQVTMMFWYRQQPGQSLTLIATANQGSEATYESGFVIDKFPISRPNLTFSTLTVSNMSPEDSSIYLCSAERGETQYFGPGTRLLVL.

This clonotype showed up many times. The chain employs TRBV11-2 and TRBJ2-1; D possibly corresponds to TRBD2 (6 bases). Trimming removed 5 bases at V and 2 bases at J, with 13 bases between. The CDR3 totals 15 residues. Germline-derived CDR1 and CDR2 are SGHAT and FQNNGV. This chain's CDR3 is CASSGGTPAYNEQFF. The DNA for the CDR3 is TGTGCCAGCAGCGGCGGGACTCCCGCCTACAATGAGCAGTTCTTC.

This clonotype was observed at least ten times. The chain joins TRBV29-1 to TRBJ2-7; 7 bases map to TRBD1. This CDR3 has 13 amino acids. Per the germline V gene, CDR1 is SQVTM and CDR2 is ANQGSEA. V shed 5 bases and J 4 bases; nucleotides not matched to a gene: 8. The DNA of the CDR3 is TGCAGCGTTTTCAACAGGGGTTCGTACGAGCAGTACTTC. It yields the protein CSVFNRGSYEQYF.

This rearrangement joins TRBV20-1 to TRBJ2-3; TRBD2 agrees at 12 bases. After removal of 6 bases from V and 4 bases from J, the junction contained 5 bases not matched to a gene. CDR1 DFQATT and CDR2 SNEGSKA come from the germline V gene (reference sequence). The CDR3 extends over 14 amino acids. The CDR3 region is CSATTSGSSDTQYF. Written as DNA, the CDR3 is TGCAGTGCAACGACTAGCGGGAGCTCAGATACGCAGTATTTT.

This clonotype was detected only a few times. This CDR3 is CASSSGLAGGTSEQFF. CDR3 nucleotides: TGTGCCAGCAGTTCTGGACTAGCGGGAGGAACTAGTGAGCAGTTCTTC. V gene TRBV12-3 or TRBV12-4 combines with J gene TRBJ2-1; TRBD2 matches 14 bases. The V segment lost 4 bases and the J segment 9 bases; nucleotides outside the gene matches: 8. The CDR3 sequence is 16 residues long.

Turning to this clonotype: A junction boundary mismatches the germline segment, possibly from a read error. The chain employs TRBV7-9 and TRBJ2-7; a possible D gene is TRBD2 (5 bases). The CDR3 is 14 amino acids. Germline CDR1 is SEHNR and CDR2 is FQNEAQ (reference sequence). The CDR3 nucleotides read TGTGCCGGCAGCTTAGGTGCGGGTACGACGGAGCAGTACTTC. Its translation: CAGSLGAGTTEQYF.

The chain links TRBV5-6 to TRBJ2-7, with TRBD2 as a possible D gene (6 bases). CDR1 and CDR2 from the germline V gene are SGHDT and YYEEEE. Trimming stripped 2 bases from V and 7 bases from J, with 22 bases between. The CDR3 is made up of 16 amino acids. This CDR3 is CASSFFHNRGYREQYF. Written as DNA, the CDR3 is TGTGCCAGCAGCTTTTTTCACAACCGGGGGTACAGGGAGCAGTACTTC.

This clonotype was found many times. In DNA, the CDR3 is TGTGCCAGCCGCCACCTAGCGGCAGACTACAATGAGCAGTTCTTC. Translation gives CASRHLAADYNEQFF. The rearrangement joins TRBV12-3 or TRBV12-4 to TRBJ2-1; 7 bases are shared with TRBD2. The CDR3 is 15 amino acids. V lost 8 bases and J lost 3; bases outside the gene matches: 10.